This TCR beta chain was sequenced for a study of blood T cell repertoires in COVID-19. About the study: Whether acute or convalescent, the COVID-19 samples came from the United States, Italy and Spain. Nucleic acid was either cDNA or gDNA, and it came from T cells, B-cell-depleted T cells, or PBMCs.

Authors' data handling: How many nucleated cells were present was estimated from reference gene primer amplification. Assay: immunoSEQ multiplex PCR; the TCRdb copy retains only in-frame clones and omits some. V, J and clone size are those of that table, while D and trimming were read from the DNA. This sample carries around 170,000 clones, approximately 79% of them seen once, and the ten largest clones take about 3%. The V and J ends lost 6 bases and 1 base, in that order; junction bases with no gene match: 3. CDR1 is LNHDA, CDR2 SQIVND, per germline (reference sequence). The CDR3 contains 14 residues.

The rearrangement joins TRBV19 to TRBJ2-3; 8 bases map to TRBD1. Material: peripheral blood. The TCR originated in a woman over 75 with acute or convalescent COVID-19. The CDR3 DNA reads TGTGCCAGTAGGCCGGGACAGGGCACAGATACGCAGTATTTT. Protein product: CASRPGQGTDTQYF.